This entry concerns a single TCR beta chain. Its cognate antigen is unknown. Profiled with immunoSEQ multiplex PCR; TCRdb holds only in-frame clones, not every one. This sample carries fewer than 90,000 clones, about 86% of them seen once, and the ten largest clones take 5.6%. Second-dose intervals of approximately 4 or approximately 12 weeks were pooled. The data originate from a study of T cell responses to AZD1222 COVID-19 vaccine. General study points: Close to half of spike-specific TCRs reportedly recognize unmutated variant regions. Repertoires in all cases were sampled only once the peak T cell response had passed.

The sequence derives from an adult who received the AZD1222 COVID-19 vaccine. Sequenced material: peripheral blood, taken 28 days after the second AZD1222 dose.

CDR3 DNA sequence: TGTGCCAGCAGTTTCTCCGGGACAGCGTCGTATAATTCACCCCTCCACTTT. It translates to CASSFSGTASYNSPLHF. This sequence joins TRBV27 and TRBJ1-6; 7 positions agree with TRBD1. Per the germline V gene, CDR1 is MNHEY and CDR2 is SMNVEV (reference sequence). The CDR3 is 17 amino acids. V shed 3 bases, J shed 4 bases, and the junction held 9 bases outside the gene matches.